These 15 T cell receptor beta chains were sequenced from one sample in a study of T cells in Graves' hyperthyroidism and ophthalmopathy. TCR beta CDR3 regions were amplified from RNA transcripts. HTBI primers drove first-round RT-PCR of the TCR CDR3. TCRdb reprocessed the multiplex PCR reads with MiXCR, giving one entry per CDR3 protein. Of hundreds of thousands of distinct CDR3 sequences listed, approximately 13% were seen once; the top ten hold roughly 35%. Input material: blood. The receptors here all came from a woman in her 40s with Graves' ophthalmopathy.

This chain uses TRBV24-1 with TRBJ2-5; perhaps TRBD2 as D (7 bases). Germline V lookup: CDR1 KGHDR, CDR2 SFDVKD. Trimming removed 6 bases at V and 6 bases at J, with 10 bases between. The CDR3 is made up of 12 amino acids. Written as DNA, the CDR3 is TGTGCCACCAGTTGGGGGGGGCAGACCCAGTACTTC. Protein sequence: CATSWGGQTQYF.

This clonotype came up many times. The chain has TRBV11-2 and TRBJ1-4; no definite D call. The length of the CDR3 is 16 residues. V was cut by 1 base and J by 6 bases, with 15 bases left in between. Looked up from germline, CDR1 is SGHAT and CDR2 is FQNNGV. The CDR3 protein is CASSLARWGGDEKLFF. For the CDR3, the DNA is TGTGCCAGCAGCTTAGCACGATGGGGAGGCGATGAAAAACTGTTTTTT.

Ten or more counts support this clonotype. The chain uses TRBV20-1 and TRBJ1-1; D is ambiguous. Germline V gives CDR1 DFQATT, CDR2 SNEGSKA (reference sequence). Trimming left V 5 bases short and J 4 bases short, with 17 bases between. The length of the CDR3 is 14 residues. CDR3 loop: CSAPNLLGGTEAFF. CDR3 coding DNA: TGCAGTGCTCCTAACTTGTTGGGTGGCACTGAAGCTTTCTTT.

On this clonotype itself: A clone one base away is much larger, so this may be a read error. V gene TRBV28 combines with J gene TRBJ2-7; 8 bases agree with TRBD2. J lost 3 bases, V lost 7 bases, and 5 bases had no gene match. The CDR3 extends over 13 amino acids. Germline V gene lookup returns CDR1 MDHEN and CDR2 SYDVKM. CDR3 in DNA: TGTGCCAGCACCGGGGGGGGGGGCTACGAGCAGTACTTC. This codes for CASTGGGGYEQYF. The complete variable domain, with remaining parts taken from reference TRBV28 and TRBJ2-7, reads DVKVTQSSRYLVKRTGEKVFLECVQDMDHENMFWYRQDPGLGLRLIYFSYDVKMKEKGDIPEGYSVSREKKERFSLILESASTNQTSMYLCASTGGGGYEQYFGPGTRLTVT.

The chain links TRBV20-1 to TRBJ2-7; TRBD2 is a possible D gene (6 bases). Deletions cut 6 bases from V and 7 bases from J, with 16 bases between. CDR1 DFQATT and CDR2 SNEGSKA come from the germline V gene (reference sequence). The CDR3 contains 12 residues. For the CDR3, the DNA is TGCAGTGCCACCGCGCAAGGGAGGGAGCAGTACTTC. Its protein is CSATAQGREQYF.

The chain is built from TRBV20-1 and TRBJ2-7; tentative D call: TRBD2 (6 bases). The CDR3 length is 13 residues. Germline CDR1 DFQATT, CDR2 SNEGSKA (reference sequence). V lost 1 base and J 4 bases, leaving 11 bases between the germline ends. CDR3: CSARAGLVYEQYF. Written as DNA, the CDR3 is TGCAGTGCTAGAGCGGGACTGGTATACGAGCAGTACTTC.

There are a few counts of this clonotype. CDR3 protein: CASSPGQELEAFF. The CDR3 DNA reads TGTGCCAGCAGCCCTGGACAGGAGCTAGAAGCTTTCTTT. The chain carries TRBV5-6 and TRBJ1-1, with TRBD1 identical over 7 bases. The CDR3 covers 13 residues. V was pared by 4 bases and J by 8 bases, with 8 bases of the junction left unmatched. Germline loops: CDR1 SGHDT, CDR2 YYEEEE.

This clonotype has a count of ten or more. The V call is TRBV5-6, the J call TRBJ2-3, with a tentative D call TRBD2 (5 bases). The ends were cut back, 1 base at V and 3 bases at J, with 12 bases in the middle. Germline CDR1 SGHDT, CDR2 YYEEEE. The CDR3 has 15 amino acids. CDR3 bases: TGTGCCAGCAGCTTGCGAAGCGGTCAAACAGATACGCAGTATTTT. The encoded protein is CASSLRSGQTDTQYF.

This clonotype was seen repeatedly, ten times or more. The rearrangement joins TRBV24-1 to TRBJ2-3, with TRBD2 as a possible D gene (6 bases). Deletions cut 4 bases from V and 6 bases from J, with 16 bases between. The CDR3 sequence is 15 residues long. Germline assignment: CDR1 KGHDR and CDR2 SFDVKD. CDR3 in amino acids: CATSDPGPGLDTQYF. The CDR3 DNA is TGTGCCACCAGTGACCCAGGACCGGGACTCGATACGCAGTATTTT.

This clonotype was observed many times. The chain links TRBV7-9 to TRBJ1-6; D is ambiguous. Germline V gives CDR1 SEHNR, CDR2 FQNEAQ (reference sequence). Trimming took 1 base from V and 7 from J, leaving 14 bases between them. CDR3 length: 16 amino acids. CDR3 nucleotide sequence: TGTGCCAGCAGCTTAGGAATTGCCGGTCGGAATTCACCCCTCCACTTT. It is translated as CASSLGIAGRNSPLHF.

Here the CDR3 reads CASSLSSTMNTEAFF. CDR3 bases: TGTGCCAGCAGCTTAAGCAGTACGATGAACACTGAAGCTTTCTTT. V is TRBV11-1 and J is TRBJ1-1; unclear D gene. The CDR3 spans 15 residues. Germline V gene sequence: CDR1 SGHAT, CDR2 FQDESV (reference sequence). V shed 2 bases and J shed 0 bases, with 10 bases lying between them.

Worth noting for this clonotype: With a much larger clone just one base away, this may be a read error. This chain links TRBV3-1 with TRBJ2-7; D is unresolved. The V and J ends lost 7 bases and 2 bases respectively, with 15 bases between them. The CDR3 is 14 amino acids. Germline CDR1 and CDR2: LGHDT and YNNKEL (reference sequence). CDR3 bases: TGTGCCAGCAATCCTCCTCTCGGCACCTACGAGCAGTACTTC. Residues: CASNPPLGTYEQYF.

This sequence joins TRBV7-9 and TRBJ2-7; D ambiguous. The CDR3 spans 12 residues. The V and J ends lost 3 bases and 3 bases respectively, with 6 bases between them. CDR1 is SEHNR and CDR2 is FQNEAQ in the germline V gene (reference sequence). CDR3 nucleotides: TGTGCCAGCAGCTTGACGGTCTACGAGCAGTACTTC. Translating gives CASSLTVYEQYF.

The chain carries TRBV19 and TRBJ1-5, with TRBD1 matching 8 bases. V shed 6 bases and J 6 bases; nucleotides not matched to a gene: 4. Germline-derived CDR1 and CDR2 are LNHDA and SQIVND (reference sequence). The CDR3 is 13 residues long. This CDR3 is CASSTDRAQPQHF. The CDR3 bases are TGTGCCAGTAGCACGGACAGGGCTCAGCCCCAGCATTTT.

Only a few counts were recorded for this clonotype. The CDR3 reads CASSLGAWDTLQETQYF. CDR3 sequence (DNA): TGTGCCAGCAGCTTAGGGGCATGGGACACTCTTCAAGAGACCCAGTACTTC. The rearrangement uses TRBV11-3 and TRBJ2-5; D may be TRBD1 (6 bases). Germline CDR1 SGHNT, CDR2 YENEEA. V gave up 1 base and J gave up 2 bases, with 17 bases separating them. The CDR3 spans 17 residues.